This passage covers 23 T cell receptor beta chains from one sample sequenced in a study of T cell repertoires in cytomegalovirus infection. The antigens these receptors bind are not known. Each CDR3 protein is one row after TCRdb ran MiXCR on the reads. Of some 920,000 distinct CDR3 sequences listed, roughly 31% are singletons. Sequences were derived from cultured CD8+ T cells from PBMCs, sampled from culture after CMV antigen stimulation. Every receptor here comes from a human donor in good health (CMV status not recorded). Some clones in this sample may be carry-over from other donors' samples.

This chain uses TRBV2 with TRBJ1-2; D is possibly TRBD1 (6 bases). Trimming took off 4 bases at V and 4 bases at J, with 13 bases between the two ends. CDR1 SNHLY and CDR2 FYNNEI come from the germline V gene. The length of the CDR3 is 14 residues. This chain's CDR3 is CASSGRQAGYGYTF. The CDR3 bases are TGTGCCAGCAGTGGCCGACAGGCTGGCTATGGCTACACCTTC.

The rearrangement links TRBV12-3 or TRBV12-4 to TRBJ2-1, with D possibly called TRBD1 or TRBD2 (6 bases each). This CDR3 spans 13 amino acids. Trimming pared 7 bases from V and 6 bases from J, leaving 13 bases between. CDR3 DNA: TGTGCCAGCAACCCGGGGGCCTTCAATGAGCAGTTCTTC. This translates into CASNPGAFNEQFF.

The gene calls are TRBV6-5 and TRBJ1-2; 7 bases align to TRBD1. The V segment lost 2 bases and the J segment 8 bases; nucleotides outside the gene matches: 5. Looked up from germline, CDR1 is MNHEY and CDR2 is SVGAGI. This CDR3 is 13 amino acids long. Here the CDR3 reads CASSYRYRGGYTF. Written as DNA, the CDR3 is TGTGCCAGCAGTTACAGATACAGGGGCGGCTACACCTTC.

This clonotype was detected a few times. The rearrangement uses TRBV6-5 and TRBJ2-3; tentatively, D is TRBD1 (6 bases). V dropped 7 bases and J dropped 0 bases, with 14 bases sitting between them. CDR3 length: 15 amino acids. The germline V gene has CDR1 MNHEY and CDR2 SVGAGI. The CDR3 spells CASIPTGSSTDTQYF. The CDR3 nucleotides are TGTGCCAGCATACCAACAGGGTCTAGCACAGATACGCAGTATTTT.

This clonotype has at least ten counts. The gene calls are TRBV6-6 and TRBJ1-6; unclear D gene. The length of the CDR3 is 15 residues. The V and J ends lost 0 bases and 6 bases respectively, with 9 bases between them. The germline V gene has CDR1 MNHNY and CDR2 SVGAGI (reference sequence). DNA for the CDR3: TGTGCCAGCAGTTACTCGAGCGGTATTAATTCACCCCTCCACTTT. Residues: CASSYSSGINSPLHF.

The J gene is TRBJ2-5, the V gene TRBV6-5; possible D gene TRBD2, 5 bases. The CDR3 covers 15 residues. The V and J ends lost 4 bases and 1 base respectively, with 13 bases between them. In germline, CDR1 is MNHEY, CDR2 SVGAGI. Here the CDR3 DNA reads TGTGCCAGCAGTTCCTCCGGCGCGGGCCAAGAGACCCAGTACTTC. This codes for CASSSSGAGQETQYF.

This clonotype was found a few times. The J gene is TRBJ2-2, the V gene TRBV7-9, with 9 bases aligning to TRBD1. CDR3 size: 17 residues. The germline V gene encodes CDR1 SEHNR and CDR2 FQNEAQ (reference sequence). Trimming took 6 bases from V and 3 from J; bases not matched to a gene: 11. DNA for the CDR3: TGTGCCAGCAGGGGTACAGGGGGCTGGAGCGACACCGGGGAGCTGTTTTTT. Translated: CASRGTGGWSDTGELFF.

This clonotype came up a few times. This chain connects TRBV7-9 to TRBJ2-5; the D gene is possibly TRBD2 (5 bases). The germline V gene encodes CDR1 SEHNR and CDR2 FQNEAQ (reference sequence). The V end was cut by 4 bases, the J end by 1 base, with 13 bases between. The CDR3 totals 15 residues. Written as DNA, the CDR3 is TGTGCCAGCAGCTACCGGGGTAGGGCCCAAGAGACCCAGTACTTC. This gives the protein CASSYRGRAQETQYF.

This clonotype was detected a few times. This rearrangement joins TRBV4-1 to TRBJ2-7; the D gene is possibly TRBD2 (6 bases). V gave up 0 bases and J gave up 6 bases, with 9 bases separating them. CDR1 and CDR2 (germline): MGHRA, YSYEKL. CDR3 length equals 13 residues. CDR3 coding DNA: TGCGCCAGCAGCCAAGAAGGAGGGGTCGAGCAGTACTTC. The encoded protein is CASSQEGGVEQYF.

This clonotype was observed a few times. The chain joins TRBV7-3 to TRBJ2-7; D gene uncertain. Trimming removed 5 bases from V and 7 bases from J, with 9 bases in between. The CDR3 consists of 11 residues. Germline CDR1 reads SGHTA; CDR2 reads FQGTGA. The CDR3: CASSQGNEQYV. CDR3 nucleotide sequence: TGTGCCAGCAGCCAAGGGAATGAGCAGTACGTC.

The chain carries TRBV15 and TRBJ1-2, with unresolved D. The V gene lost 3 bases and the J gene lost 0 bases, with 11 bases spanning the gap. CDR1 and CDR2 (germline): LNHNV, YYDKDF (reference sequence). The CDR3 sequence is 15 residues long. CDR3 bases: TGTGCCACCAGCAGCGGACCCAAAGCTAACTATGGCTACACCTTC. It encodes CATSSGPKANYGYTF.

This clonotype turned up a few times. The chain couples TRBV5-6 to TRBJ2-5; D ambiguous. The length of the CDR3 is 15 residues. Germline V CDR1 and CDR2: SGHDT, YYEEEE. V dropped 2 bases and J dropped 0 bases, with 11 bases sitting between them. The CDR3, as DNA: TGTGCCAGCAGCTTCCCCGTCAATGACCAAGAGACCCAGTACTTC. Its translation: CASSFPVNDQETQYF.

In its sample, this clonotype was seen a few times. V usage is TRBV2 and J usage is TRBJ2-1; 8 nucleotides match TRBD2. The CDR3 spans 15 residues. The ends lost 3 bases at V and 2 bases at J; junction bases unmatched: 3. From germline, CDR1 is SNHLY and CDR2 FYNNEI. Here the CDR3 reads CASSEVAGTYNEQFF. DNA of the CDR3: TGTGCCAGCAGTGAGGTAGCGGGGACCTACAATGAGCAGTTCTTC.

The chain recombines TRBV7-9 with TRBJ1-6; D perhaps matches TRBD1 (5 bases). V gave up 1 base and J gave up 14 bases, with 9 bases separating them. CDR1 and CDR2 (germline): SEHNR, FQNEAQ (reference sequence). The CDR3 is 12 residues long. CDR3 DNA: TGTGCCAGCAGCTTAGGGGGCAGGTCCCTCCACTTT. Protein: CASSLGGRSLHF.

This clonotype was picked up many times. The chain links TRBV5-4 to TRBJ2-3, with TRBD2 matching 8 bases. The length of the CDR3 is 15 residues. CDR1 and CDR2 from the germline V gene are SGHNT and YYREEE (reference sequence). J was trimmed by 7 bases and V by 0 bases; bases with no gene match: 7. In nucleotides, the CDR3 is TGTGCCAGCAGCTTGGCCGCGGGGGGCGCAAATACGCAGTATTTT. Its protein is CASSLAAGGANTQYF.

The gene calls are TRBV6-5 and TRBJ2-5; TRBD2 matches 8 bases. This CDR3 spans 14 amino acids. The V gene's germline CDR1 is MNHEY and CDR2 SVGAGI. The V gene end was trimmed by 5 bases and the J gene end by 5 bases; junction bases not matched to a gene: 7. CDR3 protein: CASSINSGVETQYF. DNA for the CDR3: TGTGCCAGCAGTATCAATAGCGGGGTGGAGACCCAGTACTTC.

The rearrangement joins TRBV6-2 or TRBV6-3 to TRBJ2-3; 7 bases line up with TRBD2. CDR1 is MNHEY and CDR2 is SVGEGT in the germline V gene. V shed 7 bases, J shed 4 bases, and the junction held 11 bases outside the gene matches. This CDR3 is built from 15 residues. CDR3 residues: CASTGLVLSADTQYF. DNA of the CDR3: TGTGCCAGCACCGGACTAGTCCTCAGCGCAGATACGCAGTATTTT.

As for this clonotype: This may be a read error, as it is one base from a much larger clone. The chain links TRBV7-2 to TRBJ2-1, with 10 bases aligning to TRBD1. CDR3 length: 13 residues. Germline values: CDR1 SGHTA, CDR2 FQGNSA. The CDR3 coding sequence is TGTGTCAGCAGCGAGACAGGGGGCCGTGAGCAGTTCTTC. It translates to CVSSETGGREQFF.

This chain links TRBV19 with TRBJ1-2; D is undetermined. The V gene's germline CDR1 is LNHDA and CDR2 SQIVND (reference sequence). The CDR3 runs to 14 residues. V was cut by 5 bases and J by 4 bases, with 14 bases left in between. The CDR3 sequence is CASSPQEGTYGYTF. DNA for the CDR3: TGTGCCAGTAGTCCCCAGGAGGGAACCTATGGCTACACCTTC.

This clonotype has just a few counts. The rearrangement joins TRBV6-6 to TRBJ2-2; weak D call: TRBD1 (5 bases). V was cut by 4 bases and J by 6 bases, with 18 bases left in between. The CDR3 sequence is 16 residues long. CDR1 is MNHNY and CDR2 is SVGAGI in the germline V gene (reference sequence). The CDR3 here is CASSFLGDMGPGELFF. CDR3 in DNA: TGTGCCAGCAGTTTCCTCGGAGACATGGGGCCCGGGGAGCTGTTTTTT.

This chain's CDR3 is CASSLAGEVYNEQFF. CDR3 sequence (DNA): TGTGCCAGCAGTTTAGCGGGGGAGGTCTACAATGAGCAGTTCTTC. The V call is TRBV12-3 or TRBV12-4, the J call TRBJ2-1, with D tentatively TRBD2 (6 bases). The CDR3 spans 15 residues. Trimming removed 0 bases from V and 3 bases from J, with 9 bases in between.

The chain couples TRBV6-1 to TRBJ2-7, with D unclear. The CDR3 is made up of 16 amino acids. Germline lookup yields CDR1 MNHNS and CDR2 SASEGT. Trimming cost V 4 bases and J 5 bases, with 21 bases left between them. The CDR3 loop is CASSVAFIFGPHEQYF. The DNA of the CDR3 is TGTGCCAGCAGTGTAGCCTTTATCTTCGGGCCCCACGAGCAGTACTTC.

This chain uses TRBV19 with TRBJ1-1; 7 bases are shared with TRBD1. Germline trimming cut 10 bases from V and 4 bases from J; bases unmatched to any gene: 12. The length of the CDR3 is 14 residues. Germline V lookup: CDR1 LNHDA, CDR2 SQIVND (reference sequence). CDR3: CATDPTGIGTEAFF. The CDR3 nucleotides read TGTGCCACCGACCCGACAGGGATAGGCACTGAAGCTTTCTTT.